This T cell receptor (beta chain) was sequenced in a study of shared clonotypes between healthy human individuals. Here immunoSEQ multiplex PCR was the method, and the copy in TCRdb shows in-frame clones only, minus some. The table shows under 1,900,000 clones, with 98% to 99% occurring only once. Comments on this clone: Its antigen remains unidentified.

Study observations and caveats: Shared across a few donors were around 4.7% of the naive CD4 clonotypes.

Donors, without exception, were Caucasian adults residing in Nashville, Tennessee. Partitioning of CD4+ cells yielded a CD45RA+ naive subset and a CD45RA-negative memory subset. This CDR3 region has 20 residues. This clonotype originated in a man aged 25 to 45 in good health. The sequenced sample consisted of naive CD4+ T cells sorted from blood. The subset: CD45RA+ positively selected. This chain joins TRBV21-1 and TRBJ2-4; the table assigns TRBD2, which was not confirmed against the DNA. TRBV21-1 is a pseudogene locus. CDR3 protein: CASSKAPNPGHRLAKNIQYF. The DNA for the CDR3 is TGTGCCAGCAGCAAAGCGCCCAACCCGGGTCACCGTCTAGCCAAAAACATTCAGTACTTC.